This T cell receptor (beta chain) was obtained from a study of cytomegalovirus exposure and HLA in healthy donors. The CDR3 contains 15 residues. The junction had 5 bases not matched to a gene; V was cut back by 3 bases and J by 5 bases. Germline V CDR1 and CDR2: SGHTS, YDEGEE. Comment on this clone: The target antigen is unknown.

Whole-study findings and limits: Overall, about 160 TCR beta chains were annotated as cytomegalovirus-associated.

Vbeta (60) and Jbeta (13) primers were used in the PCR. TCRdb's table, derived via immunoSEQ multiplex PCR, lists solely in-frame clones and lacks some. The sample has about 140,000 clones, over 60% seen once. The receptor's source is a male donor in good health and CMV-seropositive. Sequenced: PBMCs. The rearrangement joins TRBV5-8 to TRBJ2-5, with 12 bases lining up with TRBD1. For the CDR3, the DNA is TGTGCCAGCAGCTCGGGGACAGGGGGCTTGGAGACCCAGTACTTC. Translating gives CASSSGTGGLETQYF.